The 18 T cell receptor beta chains presented below share a single source sample, sequenced in a study of control samples from healthy donors and cancer patients. Sequencing was performed with immunoSEQ multiplex PCR; in TCRdb, only in-frame clones are kept and a portion is missing. The sample lists 90,000 to 100,000 clones, around 85% seen once, with about 38% in the top ten. Material for sequencing was PBMCs. These receptors were collected from a man between 65 and 85 years old with lung cancer.

This clone was seen more than once but under ten times. The chain carries TRBV19 and TRBJ1-5; D unresolved. This CDR3 contains 13 residues. The germline V gene has CDR1 LNHDA and CDR2 SQIVND (reference sequence). Trimming took 0 bases from V and 6 from J, leaving 6 bases between them. CDR3 DNA sequence: TGTGCCAGTAGTATAGACCCCTCTCAGCCCCAGCATTTT. Its translation: CASSIDPSQPQHF.

This sequence joins TRBV25-1 and TRBJ1-5; 8 bases are a match to TRBD1. CDR1 and CDR2 from the germline V gene are MGHDK and SYGVNS. J gave up 3 bases and V 4 bases, and 2 bases lay outside the gene matches. There are 14 residues in the CDR3. CDR3 protein: CASSGTGFNQPQHF. As DNA, the CDR3 is TGTGCCAGCAGTGGGACAGGGTTCAATCAGCCCCAGCATTTT. The entire variable domain, with the rest obtained from reference TRBV25-1 and TRBJ1-5, is as follows: EADIYQTPRYLVIGTGKKITLECSQTMGHDKMYWYQQDPGMELHLIHYSYGVNSTEKGDLSSESTVSRIRTEHFPLTLESARPSHTSQYLCASSGTGFNQPQHFGDGTRLSIL.

The chain links TRBV11-2 to TRBJ2-3, with TRBD2 matching 16 bases. V gave up 5 bases and J gave up 5 bases; unmatched junction bases: 10. CDR1 and CDR2 from the germline V gene are SGHAT and FQNNGV. The CDR3 is 18 residues long. This CDR3 reads CASSPPGLAGGPGDTQYF. The CDR3 DNA follows: TGTGCCAGCAGCCCACCGGGACTAGCGGGGGGGCCCGGAGATACGCAGTATTTT.

This clone was counted once. This chain links TRBV7-8 with TRBJ2-7; unclear D gene. V dropped 8 bases and J dropped 5 bases, with 19 bases sitting between them. Per germline, CDR1 SGHVS and CDR2 FQNEAQ. The CDR3 runs to 14 residues. The DNA of the CDR3 is TGTGCCAGCTCTTTCGCGAAGGTGGTACACGAGCAGTACTTC. Amino acids: CASSFAKVVHEQYF.

This clone came up a few times. The V and J genes are TRBV19 and TRBJ1-1; no definite D call. The CDR3 extends over 12 amino acids. Germline V gene sequence: CDR1 LNHDA, CDR2 SQIVND (reference sequence). Trimming shortened V by 3 bases and J by 6 bases, and 8 bases separated the two germline ends. CDR3 DNA sequence: TGTGCCAGTAGTATCAGTTTGGCTGAAGCTTTCTTT. Its protein product is CASSISLAEAFF.

The CDR3 loop is CASSLELAASYNEQFF. The CDR3 nucleotides are TGTGCCAGCAGCTTAGAACTAGCGGCTTCCTACAATGAGCAGTTCTTC. J is TRBJ2-1 and V is TRBV7-9, with 8 bases aligning to TRBD2. J lost 1 base, V lost 1 base, and 3 bases had no gene match. The CDR3 has 16 amino acids. Germline lookup yields CDR1 SEHNR and CDR2 FQNEAQ (reference sequence).

The rearrangement joins TRBV6-2 or TRBV6-3 to TRBJ2-3; TRBD2 aligns across 8 bases. This CDR3 spans 14 amino acids. Germline loops: CDR1 MNHEY, CDR2 SVGEGT. V was pared by 2 bases and J by 5 bases, with 3 bases of the junction left unmatched. The CDR3 loop is CASSYRTSGDTQYF. CDR3 in DNA: TGTGCCAGCAGTTACCGAACTAGCGGAGATACGCAGTATTTT.

This rearrangement joins TRBV7-3 to TRBJ2-3; possibly TRBD1 for D (5 bases). From germline, CDR1 is SGHTA and CDR2 FQGTGA. CDR3 length: 16 residues. V gave up 2 bases and J gave up 0 bases, with 12 bases separating them. This chain's CDR3 is CASSLGQSTSTDTQYF. The CDR3 nucleotides are TGTGCCAGCAGCTTAGGACAATCAACTAGCACAGATACGCAGTATTTT.

This chain connects TRBV11-2 to TRBJ2-3, with TRBD2 as a possible D gene (5 bases). The CDR3 loop spans 15 amino acids. The V end was cut by 1 base, the J end by 2 bases, with 10 bases between. Germline CDR1 reads SGHAT; CDR2 reads FQNNGV. The CDR3: CASSLGVGATDTQYF. Here the CDR3 DNA reads TGTGCCAGCAGCTTAGGGGTGGGAGCCACAGATACGCAGTATTTT.

V is TRBV4-1 and J is TRBJ2-3, with 11 bases fitting TRBD2. The CDR3 extends over 17 amino acids. With 0 bases clipped from V and 4 bases from J, the junction kept 6 bases outside the gene matches. The germline V gene has CDR1 MGHRA and CDR2 YSYEKL. The CDR3 is CASSQDMASGGSDTQYF. The CDR3 coding sequence is TGCGCCAGCAGCCAAGATATGGCTAGCGGGGGGTCAGATACGCAGTATTTT.

This sequence joins TRBV5-8 and TRBJ2-4; D is perhaps TRBD2 (6 bases). V gave up 2 bases and J gave up 0 bases, with 15 bases separating them. CDR3 size: 17 residues. The germline gives CDR1 SGHTS, CDR2 YDEGEE. CDR3 bases: TGTGCCAGCAGCTTTACAGTCGTGGGGGGAGCCAAAAACATTCAGTACTTC. Amino acids: CASSFTVVGGAKNIQYF. Together with reference TRBV5-8 and TRBJ2-4, the CDR3 gives the full variable domain: EAGVTQSPTHLIKTRGQQATLRCSPISGHTSVYWYQQALGLGLQFLLWYDEGEERNRGNFPPRFSGRQFPNYSSELNVNALELEDSALYLCASSFTVVGGAKNIQYFGAGTRLSVL.

V is TRBV21-1 and J is TRBJ2-6; the tabulated D call, TRBD2, remains unverified against the DNA. TRBV21-1 is a pseudogene segment. CDR3 length: 18 amino acids. CDR3 bases: TGTGCCAGCAGCAAGTCACCCGGGTTCTCTCTGGGGGCCAACGTCCTGACTTTC. This encodes CASSKSPGFSLGANVLTF.

V is TRBV6-5 and J is TRBJ2-7; 9 positions agree with TRBD1. Germline V CDR1 and CDR2: MNHEY, SVGAGI. The trim removed 5 bases at V and 3 bases at J, leaving 5 bases unmatched. CDR3 length: 14 amino acids. CDR3 in amino acids: CASSRQGVDYEQYF. The CDR3 coding sequence is TGTGCCAGCAGTAGACAGGGGGTAGACTACGAGCAGTACTTC.

V is TRBV2 and J is TRBJ2-3, with 8 bases lining up with TRBD1. V trimming: 6 bases; J trimming: 2 bases; junction bases outside the gene matches: 7. CDR1 and CDR2 (germline): SNHLY, FYNNEI. CDR3 length: 15 amino acids. CDR3 DNA sequence: TGTGCCAGCAGCCGGACAGGGAGTAACACAGATACGCAGTATTTT. Amino acids: CASSRTGSNTDTQYF.

The V gene is TRBV30, the J gene TRBJ1-5; a weak D match, TRBD1 (6 bases). Per germline, CDR1 GTSNPN and CDR2 SVGIG (reference sequence). With 0 bases removed from V and 0 bases from J, the gap between germline ends came to 21 bases. There are 19 residues in the CDR3. The CDR3 DNA is TGTGCCTGGAGTGTACGGGCAGGGGCATCCTCCTATAGCAATCAGCCCCAGCATTTT. Protein sequence: CAWSVRAGASSYSNQPQHF.

This chain uses TRBV24-1 with TRBJ2-7, with D perhaps matching TRBD2 (6 bases). The germline gives CDR1 KGHDR, CDR2 SFDVKD. This CDR3 region has 14 residues. With 7 bases removed from V and 5 bases from J, the gap between germline ends came to 17 bases. The CDR3 protein is CATSAHGTANEQYF. DNA of the CDR3: TGTGCCACCAGCGCCCACGGGACTGCCAACGAGCAGTACTTC.

This rearrangement joins TRBV30 to TRBJ2-5, with a weak D call TRBD1 (6 bases). The CDR3 is 16 amino acids. V was trimmed by 2 bases and J by 1 base, leaving 17 bases between them. Germline V lookup: CDR1 GTSNPN, CDR2 SVGIG (reference sequence). The CDR3 sequence is CAWSKIQGNVQETQYF. CDR3 nucleotides: TGTGCCTGGAGTAAAATACAGGGTAACGTCCAAGAGACCCAGTACTTC.

V and J are TRBV6-7 and TRBJ2-1, with a weak D call TRBD2 (6 bases). TRBV6-7 is identified as an open reading frame with a role that is uncertain. The ends were cut back, 0 bases at V and 6 bases at J, with 12 bases in the middle. There are 15 residues in the CDR3. CDR3 in amino acids: CASSYSGTRRNEQFF. The CDR3 DNA follows: TGTGCCAGCAGTTACTCAGGGACTCGGCGCAATGAGCAGTTCTTC.